The text below deals with one T cell receptor beta chain. This record belongs to a study of shared clonotypes between healthy human individuals. Germline loops: CDR1 KGHSH, CDR2 LQKENI. The length of the CDR3 is 15 residues. Trimming took off 1 base at V and 4 bases at J, with 11 bases between the two ends. Generated by immunoSEQ multiplex PCR, the TCRdb table keeps only in-frame clones and is missing some. The table lists approximately 500,000 clones, 65% to 85% of them singletons. The sequenced material came from PBMCs. The clonotype originates from a woman aged 35 to 49 in good health. Some clones in this sample may be carry-over from other donors' samples. This chain uses TRBV18 with TRBJ2-1, with D perhaps TRBD1 (6 bases). The CDR3 sequence: CASSPLWGTYNEQFF. DNA of the CDR3: TGTGCCAGCTCACCACTTTGGGGGACATACAATGAGCAGTTCTTC. Combining the CDR3 with reference TRBV18 and TRBJ2-1 gives the whole variable domain NAGVMQNPRHLVRRRGQEARLRCSPMKGHSHVYWYRQLPEEGLKFMVYLQKENIIDESGMPKERFSAEFPKEGPSILRIQQVVRGDSAAYFCASSPLWGTYNEQFFGPGTRLTVL.